Here is one T cell receptor beta chain with its context. The sample comes from a study of CDR3 diversity in severe acne. TCRdb itself ran the PCR reads through MiXCR, one entry per CDR3 protein. The top ten clones hold roughly an eighth of a sample with some 84,000 distinct CDR3 sequences, around 53% of them seen once. The V gene lost 3 bases and the J gene lost 10 bases, with 13 bases spanning the gap. CDR1 is DFQATT, CDR2 SNEGSKA, per germline (reference sequence). CDR3 length: 12 residues. The chain combines TRBV20-1 with TRBJ1-5; no definite D call. The receptor was isolated from a male donor in good health, without acne. Input material: blood. In DNA, the CDR3 is TGCAGTGCTAGCCGTTCCGGTCTCCCCCAGCATTTT. Translated, it gives CSASRSGLPQHF.